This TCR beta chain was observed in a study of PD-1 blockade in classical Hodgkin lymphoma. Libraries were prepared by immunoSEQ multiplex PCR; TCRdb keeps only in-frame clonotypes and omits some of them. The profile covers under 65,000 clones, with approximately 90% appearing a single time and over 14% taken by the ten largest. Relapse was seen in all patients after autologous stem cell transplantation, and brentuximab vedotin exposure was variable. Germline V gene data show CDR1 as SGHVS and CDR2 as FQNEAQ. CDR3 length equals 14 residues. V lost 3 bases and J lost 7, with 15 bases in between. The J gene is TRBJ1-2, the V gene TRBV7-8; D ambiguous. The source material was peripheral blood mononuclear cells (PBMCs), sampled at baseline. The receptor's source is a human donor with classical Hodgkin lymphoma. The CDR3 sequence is CASSLPRQSSGYTF. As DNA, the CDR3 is TGTGCCAGCAGCTTGCCCCGCCAATCTTCTGGCTACACCTTC.